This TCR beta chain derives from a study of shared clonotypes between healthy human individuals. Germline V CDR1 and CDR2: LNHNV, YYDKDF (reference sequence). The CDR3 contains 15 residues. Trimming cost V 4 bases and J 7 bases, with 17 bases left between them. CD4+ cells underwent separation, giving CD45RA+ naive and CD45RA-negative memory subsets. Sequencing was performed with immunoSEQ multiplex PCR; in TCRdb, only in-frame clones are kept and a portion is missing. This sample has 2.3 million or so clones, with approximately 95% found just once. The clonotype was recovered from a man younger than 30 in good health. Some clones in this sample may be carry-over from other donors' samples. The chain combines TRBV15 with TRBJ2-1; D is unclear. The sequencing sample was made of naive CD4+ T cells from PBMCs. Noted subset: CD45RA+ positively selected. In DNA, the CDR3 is TGTGCCACCAGCAAGTTGGCGGCTGAAAGGAATGAGCAGTTCTTC. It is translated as CATSKLAAERNEQFF.